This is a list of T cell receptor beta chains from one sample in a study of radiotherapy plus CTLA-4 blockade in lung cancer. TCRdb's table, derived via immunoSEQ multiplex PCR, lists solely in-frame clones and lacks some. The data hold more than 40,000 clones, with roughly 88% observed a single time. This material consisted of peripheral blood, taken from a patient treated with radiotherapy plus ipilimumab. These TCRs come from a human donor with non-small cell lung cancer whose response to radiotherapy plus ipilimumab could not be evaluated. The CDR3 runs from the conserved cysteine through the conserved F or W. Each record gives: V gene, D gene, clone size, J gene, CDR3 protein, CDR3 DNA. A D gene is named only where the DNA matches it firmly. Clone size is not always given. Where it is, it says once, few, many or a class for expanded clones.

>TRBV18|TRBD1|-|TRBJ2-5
CASRTGGGETQYF
TGTGCCAGTCGAACAGGGGGAGGAGAGACCCAGTACTTC
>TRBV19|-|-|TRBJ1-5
CASSITQQGPYLAQHF
TGTGCCAGTAGTATAACCCAACAGGGCCCGTATCTAGCCCAGCATTTT
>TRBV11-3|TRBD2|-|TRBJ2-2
CASSLTLAGIGGTGELFF
TGTGCCAGCAGCTTAACCTTAGCGGGAATTGGGGGCACCGGGGAGCTGTTTTTT
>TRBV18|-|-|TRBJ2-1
CASSPPRSGGGTNNEQFF
TGTGCCAGCTCACCACCACGGTCCGGAGGCGGAACCAACAATGAGCAGTTCTTC
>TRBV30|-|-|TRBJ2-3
CAWSVPAGSSTDTQYF
TGTGCCTGGAGTGTACCGGCGGGGTCTAGCACAGATACGCAGTATTTT
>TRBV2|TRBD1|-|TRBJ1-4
CASSRTGVEKLFF
TGTGCCAGCAGCCGGACAGGGGTCGAAAAACTGTTTTTT
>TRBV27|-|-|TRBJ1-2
CASSLSETGSYGYTF
TGTGCCAGCAGTTTATCAGAGACAGGTAGCTATGGCTACACCTTC
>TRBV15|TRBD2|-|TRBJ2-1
CATSSGGTSGLNEQFF
TGTGCCACCAGCAGTGGTGGGACTAGCGGGCTCAATGAGCAGTTCTTC
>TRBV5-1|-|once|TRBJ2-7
CASSLRRSTTSHEQYF
TGCGCCAGCAGCCTTAGACGGTCAACTACCTCCCACGAGCAGTACTTC
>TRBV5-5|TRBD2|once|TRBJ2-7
CASSGTSGSPSEQYF
TGTGCCAGCAGCGGGACTAGCGGGAGCCCCTCCGAGCAGTACTTC
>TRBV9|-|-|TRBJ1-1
CASSVDPGGDTEAFF
TGTGCCAGCAGCGTAGATCCGGGCGGGGACACTGAAGCTTTCTTT
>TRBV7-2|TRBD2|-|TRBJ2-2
CASVTPAGEITGELFF
TGTGCCAGCGTTACCCCAGCGGGAGAGATCACCGGGGAGCTGTTTTTT
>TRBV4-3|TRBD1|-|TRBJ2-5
CASSGTGGAETQYF
TGCGCCAGCAGCGGGACAGGGGGCGCGGAGACCCAGTACTTC
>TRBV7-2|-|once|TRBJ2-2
CASSSGWVLTAGELFF
TGTGCCAGCAGCTCAGGCTGGGTGCTCACCGCAGGGGAGCTGTTTTTT
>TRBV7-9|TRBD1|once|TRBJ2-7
CASSSSGTALGEQYF
TGTGCCAGCAGCTCCTCCGGGACAGCTTTAGGGGAGCAGTACTTC
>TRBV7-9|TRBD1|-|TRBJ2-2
CASSLGQGAKYTGELFF
TGTGCCAGCAGCTTGGGGCAGGGGGCGAAGTACACCGGGGAGCTGTTTTTT
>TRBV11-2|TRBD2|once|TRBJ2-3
CASSLEPSGRGTDTQYF
TGTGCCAGCAGCTTAGAACCTAGCGGGAGGGGAACAGATACGCAGTATTTT
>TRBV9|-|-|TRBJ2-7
CASSVSPDYEQYF
TGTGCCAGCAGCGTCTCCCCAGACTACGAGCAGTACTTC
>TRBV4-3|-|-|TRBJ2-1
CASSPGGLNEQFF
TGCGCCAGCAGCCCAGGAGGGTTGAATGAGCAGTTCTTC
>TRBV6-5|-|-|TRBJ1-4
CASSLGTGFNEKLFF
TGTGCCAGCAGCTTGGGAACAGGTTTTAATGAAAAACTGTTTTTT
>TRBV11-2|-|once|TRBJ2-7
CASSPARSSYEQYF
TGTGCCAGCAGCCCAGCGAGGAGCTCCTACGAGCAGTACTTC
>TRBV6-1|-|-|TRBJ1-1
CASRRGRRTEAFF
TGTGCCAGCAGGCGGGGGAGAAGGACTGAAGCTTTCTTT
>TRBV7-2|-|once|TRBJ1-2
CASSFRQPTNYGYTF
TGTGCCAGCAGCTTTAGACAGCCTACTAACTATGGCTACACCTTC
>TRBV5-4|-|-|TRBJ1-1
CASSLDQGSTEAFF
TGTGCCAGCAGCTTGGATCAGGGATCCACTGAAGCTTTCTTT
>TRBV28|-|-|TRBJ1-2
CASTLTYSGYGYTF
TGTGCCAGCACCTTGACATACTCTGGCTATGGCTACACCTTC
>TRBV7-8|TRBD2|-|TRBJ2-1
CASSISGGAVNEQFF
TGTGCCAGCAGCATTAGCGGGGGGGCGGTCAATGAGCAGTTCTTC
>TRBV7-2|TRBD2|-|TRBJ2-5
CASSTTSGGGETQYF
TGTGCCAGCAGCACCACTAGCGGGGGTGGGGAGACCCAGTACTTC
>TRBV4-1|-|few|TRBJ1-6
CASSQVDLVSYNSPLHF
TGCGCCAGCAGCCAAGTAGACTTGGTGTCCTATAATTCACCCCTCCACTTT
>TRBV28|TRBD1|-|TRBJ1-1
CASSATGRSEAFF
TGTGCCAGCAGTGCGACAGGGAGGAGTGAAGCTTTCTTT
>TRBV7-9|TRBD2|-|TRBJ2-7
CASTLRGGKLTYEQHF
TGTGCCAGCACCCTTCGGGGGGGCAAACTTACCTACGAGCAGCACTTC
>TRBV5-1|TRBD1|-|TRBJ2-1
CASSPSGQNEQFF
TGCGCCAGCAGTCCGTCGGGACAGAATGAGCAGTTCTTC
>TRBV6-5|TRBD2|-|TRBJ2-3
CASSFGLAGPDTQYF
TGTGCCAGCAGTTTCGGACTAGCGGGACCAGATACGCAGTATTTT
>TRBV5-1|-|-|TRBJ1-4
CASSLWPRDTSTNEKLFF
TGCGCCAGCAGCTTGTGGCCCCGGGACACCTCAACTAATGAAAAACTGTTTTTT
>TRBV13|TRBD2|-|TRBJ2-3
CASSLALAGVGDTQYF
TGTGCCAGCAGCTTAGCCCTAGCGGGGGTTGGAGATACGCAGTATTTT
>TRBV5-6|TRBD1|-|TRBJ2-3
CASRPGQGVADTQYF
TGTGCCAGCCGTCCCGGACAGGGTGTGGCAGATACGCAGTATTTT
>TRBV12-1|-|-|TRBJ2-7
CASSHQGQIVYEQYF
TGTGCCAGCAGCCACCAGGGACAGATCGTGTACGAGCAGTACTTC